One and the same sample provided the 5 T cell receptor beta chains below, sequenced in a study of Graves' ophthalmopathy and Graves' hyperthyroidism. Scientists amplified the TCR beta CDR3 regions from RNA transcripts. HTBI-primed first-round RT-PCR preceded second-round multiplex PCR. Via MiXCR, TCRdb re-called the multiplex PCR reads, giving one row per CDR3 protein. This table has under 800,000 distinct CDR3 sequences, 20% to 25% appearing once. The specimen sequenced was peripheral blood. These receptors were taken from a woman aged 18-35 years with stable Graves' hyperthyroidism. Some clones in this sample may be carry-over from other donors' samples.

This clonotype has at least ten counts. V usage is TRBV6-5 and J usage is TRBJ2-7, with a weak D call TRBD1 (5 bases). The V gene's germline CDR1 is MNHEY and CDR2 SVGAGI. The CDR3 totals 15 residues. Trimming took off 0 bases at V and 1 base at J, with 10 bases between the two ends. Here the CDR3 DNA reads TGTGCCAGCAGTTACTCTTGGGGCAGGTCCTACGAGCAGTACTTC. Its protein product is CASSYSWGRSYEQYF.

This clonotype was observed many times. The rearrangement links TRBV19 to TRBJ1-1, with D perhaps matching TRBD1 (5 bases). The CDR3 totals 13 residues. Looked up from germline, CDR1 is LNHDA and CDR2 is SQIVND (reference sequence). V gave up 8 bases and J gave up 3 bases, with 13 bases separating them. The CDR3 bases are TGTGCCAGTGTCCGGGACGGGTACACTGAAGCTTTCTTT. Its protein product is CASVRDGYTEAFF.

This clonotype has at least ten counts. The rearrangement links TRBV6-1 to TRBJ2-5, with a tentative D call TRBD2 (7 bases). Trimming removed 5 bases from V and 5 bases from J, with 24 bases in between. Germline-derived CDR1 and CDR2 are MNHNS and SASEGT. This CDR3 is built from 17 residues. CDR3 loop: CASSIARGRGRGETQYF. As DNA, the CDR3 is TGTGCCAGCAGTATCGCAAGGGGGAGGGGCAGAGGGGAGACCCAGTACTTC.

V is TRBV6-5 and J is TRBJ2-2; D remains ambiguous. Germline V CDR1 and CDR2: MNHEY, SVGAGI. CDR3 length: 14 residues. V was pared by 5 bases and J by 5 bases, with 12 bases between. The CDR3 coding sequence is TGTGCCAGCAGTCTCCTCGACGCGACCGGGGAGCTGTTTTTT. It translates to CASSLLDATGELFF.

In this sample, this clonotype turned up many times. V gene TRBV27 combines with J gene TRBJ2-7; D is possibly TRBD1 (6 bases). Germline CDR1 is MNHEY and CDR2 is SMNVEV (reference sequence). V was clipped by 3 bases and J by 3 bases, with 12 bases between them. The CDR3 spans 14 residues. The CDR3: CASSLGDTLYEQYF. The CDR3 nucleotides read TGTGCCAGCAGTTTGGGGGACACCCTCTACGAGCAGTACTTC.